The clone carrying this T cell receptor beta chain occurred once. The germline gives CDR1 SQVTM, CDR2 ANQGSEA. This CDR3 comprises 11 residues. V shed 6 bases and J shed 5 bases, with 11 bases lying between them. The source of the sample is a study of blood T cell repertoires in COVID-19. On the study more broadly: There were acute and convalescent COVID-19 samples, and they came from the United States, Italy and Spain. In each case, the material was cDNA or gDNA derived from T cells, B-cell-depleted T cells, or PBMCs.

Sequencing used immunoSEQ multiplex PCR; TCRdb keeps in-frame clones, though not all of them. The table records nearly 350,000 clones, 88% of them present only once. This TCR was recovered from a woman between 65 and 79 years old with COVID-19, enrolled during active disease. The sequencing input was peripheral blood. This chain uses TRBV29-1 with TRBJ2-7; D unresolved. This CDR3 is CSVEHYHEQYF. The DNA of the CDR3 is TGCAGCGTCGAACACTACCACGAGCAGTACTTC.